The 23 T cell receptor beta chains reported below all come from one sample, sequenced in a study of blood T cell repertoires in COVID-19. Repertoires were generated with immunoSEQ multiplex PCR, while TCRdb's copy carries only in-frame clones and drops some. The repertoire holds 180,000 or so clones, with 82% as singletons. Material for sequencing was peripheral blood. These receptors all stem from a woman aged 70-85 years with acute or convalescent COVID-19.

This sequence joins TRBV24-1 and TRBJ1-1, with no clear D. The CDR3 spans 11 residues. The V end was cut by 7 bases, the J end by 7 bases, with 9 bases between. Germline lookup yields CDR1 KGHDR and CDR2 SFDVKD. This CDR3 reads CATSAGFEAFF. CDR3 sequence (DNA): TGTGCCACCAGCGCGGGATTTGAAGCTTTCTTT.

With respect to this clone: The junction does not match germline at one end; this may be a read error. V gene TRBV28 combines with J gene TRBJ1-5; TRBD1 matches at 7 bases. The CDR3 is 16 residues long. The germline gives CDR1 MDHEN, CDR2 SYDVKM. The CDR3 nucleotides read TGTGCCAGCAGTTCCCGACAGGGAATTTGGGCTTACCGTCGGGGTTTT. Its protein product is CASSSRQGIWAYRRGF.

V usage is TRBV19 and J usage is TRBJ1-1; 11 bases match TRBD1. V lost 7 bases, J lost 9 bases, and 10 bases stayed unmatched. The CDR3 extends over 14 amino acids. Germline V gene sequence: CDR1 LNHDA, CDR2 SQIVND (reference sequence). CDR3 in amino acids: CASKFGQGARKAFF. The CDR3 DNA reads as TGTGCCAGTAAGTTCGGACAGGGGGCAAGGAAAGCTTTCTTT.

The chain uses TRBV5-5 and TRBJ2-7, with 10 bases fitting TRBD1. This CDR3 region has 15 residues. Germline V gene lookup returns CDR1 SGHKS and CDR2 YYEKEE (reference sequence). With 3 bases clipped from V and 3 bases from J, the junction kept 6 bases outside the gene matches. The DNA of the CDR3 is TGTGCCAGCAGCTCCGGGACAGGGGTCCTCTACGAGCAGTACTTC. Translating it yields CASSSGTGVLYEQYF.

The CDR3 protein is CASSYHRVDRSWHGYTF. CDR3 in DNA: TGTGCCAGCAGTTACCACAGGGTGGATCGTAGTTGGCATGGCTACACCTTC. This chain uses TRBV3-1 (or the pseudogene TRBV3-2) with TRBJ1-2; possibly TRBD1 for D (6 bases). With 6 bases removed from V and 6 bases from J, the gap between germline ends came to 26 bases. The CDR3 runs 17 residues. The germline CDR1 and CDR2 sequences are LGHDT and YNNKEL (reference sequence).

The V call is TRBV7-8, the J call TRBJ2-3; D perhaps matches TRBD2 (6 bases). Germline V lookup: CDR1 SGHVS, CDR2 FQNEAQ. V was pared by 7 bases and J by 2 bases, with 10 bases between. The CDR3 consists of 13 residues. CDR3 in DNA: TGTGCCAGCACCGGGAGTTTCACAGATACGCAGTATTTT. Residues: CASTGSFTDTQYF.

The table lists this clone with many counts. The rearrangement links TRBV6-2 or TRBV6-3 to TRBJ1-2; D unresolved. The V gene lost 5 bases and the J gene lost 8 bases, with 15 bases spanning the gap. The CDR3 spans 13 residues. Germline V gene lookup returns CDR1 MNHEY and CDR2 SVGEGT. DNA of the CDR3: TGTGCCAGCAGTCTCATGGACTTAGGAGGCTACACCTTC. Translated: CASSLMDLGGYTF.

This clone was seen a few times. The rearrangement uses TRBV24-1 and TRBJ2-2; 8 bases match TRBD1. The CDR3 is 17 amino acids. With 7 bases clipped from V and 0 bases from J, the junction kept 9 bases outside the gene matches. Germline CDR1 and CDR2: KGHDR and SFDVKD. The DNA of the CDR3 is TGTGCCACCAGCCCGACAGGGGCCGGCGCGAACACCGGGGAGCTGTTTTTT. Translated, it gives CATSPTGAGANTGELFF.

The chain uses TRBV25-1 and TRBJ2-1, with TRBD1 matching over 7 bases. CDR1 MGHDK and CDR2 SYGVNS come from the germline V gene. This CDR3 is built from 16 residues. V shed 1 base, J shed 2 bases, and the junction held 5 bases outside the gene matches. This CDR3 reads CASSEWGTGAYNEQFF. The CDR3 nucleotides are TGTGCCAGCAGTGAATGGGGTACAGGGGCCTACAATGAGCAGTTCTTC.

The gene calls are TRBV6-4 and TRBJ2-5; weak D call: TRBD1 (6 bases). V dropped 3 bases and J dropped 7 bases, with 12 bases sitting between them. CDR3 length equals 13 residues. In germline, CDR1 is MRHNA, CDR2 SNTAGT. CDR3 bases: TGTGCCAGCAGTGAGGGCCAGGGGTCGACCCAGTACTTC. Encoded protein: CASSEGQGSTQYF.

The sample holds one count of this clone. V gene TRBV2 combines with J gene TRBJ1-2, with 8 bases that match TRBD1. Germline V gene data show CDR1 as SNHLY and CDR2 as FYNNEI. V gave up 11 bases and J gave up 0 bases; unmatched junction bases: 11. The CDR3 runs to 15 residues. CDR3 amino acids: CACRQGQDSNYGYTF. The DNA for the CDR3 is TGTGCCTGTAGACAGGGGCAAGATTCTAACTATGGCTACACCTTC. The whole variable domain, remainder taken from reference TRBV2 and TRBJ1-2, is EPEVTQTPSHQVTQMGQEVILRCVPISNHLYFYWYRQILGQKVEFLVSFYNNEISEKSEIFDDQFSVERPDGSNFTLKIRSTKLEDSAMYFCACRQGQDSNYGYTFGSGTRLTVV.

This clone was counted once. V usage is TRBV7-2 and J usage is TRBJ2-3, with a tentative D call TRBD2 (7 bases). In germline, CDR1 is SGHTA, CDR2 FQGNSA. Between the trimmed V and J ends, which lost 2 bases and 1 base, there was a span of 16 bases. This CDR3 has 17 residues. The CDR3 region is CASSLMPGGRRTDTQYF. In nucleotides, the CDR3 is TGTGCCAGCAGCTTAATGCCGGGGGGCCGCCGCACAGATACGCAGTATTTT.

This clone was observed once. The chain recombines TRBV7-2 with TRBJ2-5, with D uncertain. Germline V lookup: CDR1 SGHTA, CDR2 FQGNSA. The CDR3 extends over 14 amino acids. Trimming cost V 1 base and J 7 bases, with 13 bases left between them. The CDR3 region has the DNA TGTGCCAGCAGCTTAGGAAACTCCCTAAGGACCCAGTACTTC. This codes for CASSLGNSLRTQYF. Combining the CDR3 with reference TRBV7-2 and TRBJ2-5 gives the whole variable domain GAGVSQSPSNKVTEKGKDVELRCDPISGHTALYWYRQSLGQGLEFLIYFQGNSAPDKSGLPSDRFSAERTGGSVSTLTIQRTQQEDSAVYLCASSLGNSLRTQYFGPGTRLLVL.

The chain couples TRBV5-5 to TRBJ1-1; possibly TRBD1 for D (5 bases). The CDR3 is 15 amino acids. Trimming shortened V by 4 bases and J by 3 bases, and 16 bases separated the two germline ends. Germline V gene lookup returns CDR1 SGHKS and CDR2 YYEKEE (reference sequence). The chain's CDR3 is CASSNRQGWDTEAFF. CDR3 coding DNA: TGTGCCAGCAGCAACCGGCAGGGATGGGACACTGAAGCTTTCTTT.

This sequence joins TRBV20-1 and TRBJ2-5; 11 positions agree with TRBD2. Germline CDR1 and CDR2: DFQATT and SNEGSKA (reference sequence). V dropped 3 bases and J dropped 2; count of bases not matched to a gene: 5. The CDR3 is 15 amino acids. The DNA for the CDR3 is TGCAGTGCTAGTAGCGGGGGGGCCTTTCAAGAGACCCAGTACTTC. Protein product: CSASSGGAFQETQYF.

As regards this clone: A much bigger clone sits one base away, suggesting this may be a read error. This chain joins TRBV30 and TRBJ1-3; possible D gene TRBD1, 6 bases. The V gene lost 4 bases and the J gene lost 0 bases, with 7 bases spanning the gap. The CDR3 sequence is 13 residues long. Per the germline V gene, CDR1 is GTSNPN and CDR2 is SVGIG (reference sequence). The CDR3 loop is CAWTRGSGNTIYF. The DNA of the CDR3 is TGTGCCTGGACCAGGGGCTCTGGAAACACCATATATTTT.

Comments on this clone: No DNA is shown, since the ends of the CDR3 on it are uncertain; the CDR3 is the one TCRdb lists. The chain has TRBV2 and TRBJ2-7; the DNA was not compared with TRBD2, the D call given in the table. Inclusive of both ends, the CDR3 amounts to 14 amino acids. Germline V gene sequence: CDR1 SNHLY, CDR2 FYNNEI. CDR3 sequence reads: CASSEREGLRQQYF.

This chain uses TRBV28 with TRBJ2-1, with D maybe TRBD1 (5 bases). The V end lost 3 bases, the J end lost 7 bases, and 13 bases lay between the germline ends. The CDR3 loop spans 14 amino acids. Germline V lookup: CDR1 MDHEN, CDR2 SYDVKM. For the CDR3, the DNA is TGTGCCAGCAGTTTTCAGGGAAGCCGGAATGAGCAGTTCTTC. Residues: CASSFQGSRNEQFF.

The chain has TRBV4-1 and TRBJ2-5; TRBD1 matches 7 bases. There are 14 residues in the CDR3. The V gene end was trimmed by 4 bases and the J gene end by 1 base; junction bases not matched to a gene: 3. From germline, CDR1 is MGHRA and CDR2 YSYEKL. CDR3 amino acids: CASSRGQAQETQYF. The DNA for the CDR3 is TGCGCCAGCAGCCGTGGACAGGCCCAAGAGACCCAGTACTTC.

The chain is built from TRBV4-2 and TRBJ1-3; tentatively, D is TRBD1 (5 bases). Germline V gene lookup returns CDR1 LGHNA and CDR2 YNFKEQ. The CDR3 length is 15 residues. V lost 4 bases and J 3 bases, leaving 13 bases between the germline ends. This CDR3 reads CASSPSRGVGNTIYF. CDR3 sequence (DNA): TGTGCCAGCAGCCCATCCCGGGGGGTTGGAAACACCATATATTTT.

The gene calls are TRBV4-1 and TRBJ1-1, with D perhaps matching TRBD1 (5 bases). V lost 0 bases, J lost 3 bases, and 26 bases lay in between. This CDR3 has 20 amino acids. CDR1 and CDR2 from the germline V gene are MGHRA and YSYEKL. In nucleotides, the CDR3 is TGCGCCAGCAGCCAAGAGGGGGGAGGGGTTTTCGGGGCTCGGGACACTGAAGCTTTCTTT. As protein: CASSQEGGGVFGARDTEAFF.

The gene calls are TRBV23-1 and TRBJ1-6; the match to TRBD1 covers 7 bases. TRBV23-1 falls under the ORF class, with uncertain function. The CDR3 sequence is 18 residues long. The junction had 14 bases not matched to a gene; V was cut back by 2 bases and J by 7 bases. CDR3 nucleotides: TGCGCCAGCAGTCAACCTTCAATCCTGACAGGGTCGAATTCACCCCTCCACTTT. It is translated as CASSQPSILTGSNSPLHF.

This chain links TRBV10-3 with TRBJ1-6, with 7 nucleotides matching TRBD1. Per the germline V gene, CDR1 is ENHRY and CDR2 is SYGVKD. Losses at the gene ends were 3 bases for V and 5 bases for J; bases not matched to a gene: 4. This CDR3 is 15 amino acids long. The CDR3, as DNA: TGTGCCATCAGTGAACAGGGGACGGATAATTCACCCCTCCACTTT. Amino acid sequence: CAISEQGTDNSPLHF.